Given below is one T cell receptor (beta chain) in context. The CDR3 length is 14 residues. The V and J ends lost 5 bases and 5 bases respectively, with 13 bases between them. Germline V lookup: CDR1 MNHEY, CDR2 SMNVEV (reference sequence). The data were taken from a study of beta chain features in type 1 diabetes. The authors reverse transcribed all of the isolated RNA, so sequencing captured expressed TCRB transcripts. Measured with immunoSEQ multiplex PCR; TCRdb has only the in-frame clones, and not every one. This sample carries 900,000 or so clones, 15% to 20% of them seen once, and the ten largest clones take 0.02% to 0.03%. Populations obtained by sorting all exceeded 95% purity.

The sample taken for sequencing was naive CD4+ T cells from blood. This chain connects TRBV27 to TRBJ2-1, with D perhaps assigned TRBD1 or TRBD2 (5 bases each). This clonotype was obtained from a woman younger than 35 in good health. The CDR3 is CASSLRVGDNEQFF. The CDR3 coding sequence is TGTGCCAGCAGTCTACGAGTGGGGGACAATGAGCAGTTCTTC.